The rows below give T cell receptor beta chains drawn from one sample of a study of blood T cell repertoires in COVID-19. Some clones are missing from TCRdb's copy, which holds only in-frame ones; the method was immunoSEQ multiplex PCR. The sample includes about 200,000 clones, roughly 91% of them seen just once. The specimen was PBMCs or T cells enriched from blood (not recorded which). These receptors originate from a woman younger than 45 with acute COVID-19. The CDR3 runs from the conserved cysteine through the conserved F or W. The D gene is left open where the match is weak. Clone size, where shown, is once, few, many, or a class for clones that have expanded.

clone_size	d_call	v_call	j_call	cdr3_aa	cdr3_nt
.	.	TRBV6-1	TRBJ1-2	CASSERAGQGDYGYTF	TGTGCCAGCAGTGAAAGGGCAGGGCAAGGGGACTATGGCTACACCTTC
.	.	TRBV6-5	TRBJ1-5	CASSRDSNQPQHF	TGTGCCAGCAGTCGGGATAGCAATCAGCCCCAGCATTTT
.	TRBD1	TRBV2	TRBJ1-4	CASSFRGGQGPNEKLFF	TGTGCCAGCAGTTTCCGGGGGGGACAGGGGCCTAATGAAAAACTGTTTTTT
.	.	TRBV30	TRBJ2-7	CAWSVSTYEQYF	TGTGCCTGGAGTGTTTCTACCTACGAGCAGTACTTC
few	.	TRBV3-1/TRBV3-2	TRBJ2-7	CASSQDRAGPGEQYF	TGTGCCAGCAGCCAAGATAGGGCGGGGCCGGGCGAGCAGTACTTC
.	.	TRBV5-1	TRBJ1-1	CASSLAGSLNTEAFF	TGCGCCAGCAGCTTGGCCGGGAGCTTGAACACTGAAGCTTTCTTT
.	.	TRBV5-6	TRBJ1-4	CASSDPRGGAGEKLFF	TGTGCCAGCAGCGACCCTCGCGGGGGCGCGGGGGAAAAACTGTTTTTT
once	TRBD1	TRBV3-1/TRBV3-2	TRBJ1-2	CASSQDDRANYGYTF	TGTGCCAGCAGCCAAGATGACAGGGCTAACTATGGCTACACCTTC
.	TRBD1	TRBV29-1	TRBJ2-7	CSVAGDRGEQYF	TGCAGCGTGGCAGGGGACAGGGGCGAGCAGTACTTC
once	.	TRBV4-3	TRBJ1-4	CASSQDRGTNEKLFF	TGCGCCAGCAGCCAAGATAGAGGAACTAATGAAAAACTGTTTTTT
few	.	TRBV5-4	TRBJ2-7	CASSPLPGAYEQYF	TGTGCCAGCAGCCCCCTGCCGGGGGCCTACGAGCAGTACTTC
.	TRBD1	TRBV5-1	TRBJ1-2	CASSIPGQGANYGYTF	TGCGCCAGCAGCATTCCGGGACAGGGAGCTAACTATGGCTACACCTTC
once	.	TRBV25-1	TRBJ1-4	CASSDNSPEKLFF	TGTGCCAGCAGTGATAACAGCCCCGAAAAACTGTTTTTT
once	.	TRBV2	TRBJ1-1	CASSVQVNTEAFF	TGTGCCAGCAGTGTACAGGTGAACACTGAAGCTTTCTTT
.	.	TRBV9	TRBJ1-6	CASSEGVLISPLHF	TGTGCCAGCAGCGAGGGGGTCCTCATTTCACCCCTCCACTTT
.	.	TRBV29-1	TRBJ2-1	CSVEDPFEQFF	TGCAGCGTTGAAGATCCCTTTGAGCAGTTCTTC
.	.	TRBV2	TRBJ1-6	CASNGGAYNSPLHF	TGTGCCAGCAACGGGGGAGCCTATAATTCACCCCTCCACTTT
.	TRBD1	TRBV5-1	TRBJ1-4	CASSSRDRNEKLFF	TGCGCCAGCAGCTCCCGGGACAGGAATGAAAAACTGTTTTTT
.	TRBD1	TRBV10-3	TRBJ1-6	CAIRYDRVDSPLHF	TGTGCCATCAGGTATGACAGGGTAGATTCACCCCTCCACTTT
.	.	TRBV30	TRBJ1-6	CAWGRNFNSPLHF	TGTGCCTGGGGGAGGAATTTTAATTCACCCCTCCACTTT
.	TRBD1	TRBV30	TRBJ2-7	CAWQTGAEQYF	TGTGCCTGGCAAACAGGGGCCGAGCAGTACTTC
.	.	TRBV15	TRBJ1-5	CATSRDTAGRQPQHF	TGTGCCACCAGCAGAGATACGGCAGGGAGGCAGCCCCAGCATTTT
.	.	TRBV5-6	TRBJ1-3	CASSFGETNTIYF	TGTGCCAGCAGCTTCGGGGAAACAAACACCATATATTTT
.	TRBD1	TRBV11-2	TRBJ1-2	CASSFGQGYGYTF	TGTGCCAGCAGCTTCGGACAGGGCTATGGCTACACCTTC
.	TRBD1	TRBV7-3	TRBJ2-1	CASSLNRDSYNEQFF	TGTGCCAGCAGCTTAAATCGGGACAGTTACAATGAGCAGTTCTTC
.	.	TRBV4-3	TRBJ1-5	CASSRGFSQPQHF	TGCGCCAGCAGCCGAGGGTTTAGTCAGCCCCAGCATTTT
.	.	TRBV9	TRBJ2-7	CASSSNSEARGEQYF	TGTGCCAGCAGCTCCAACTCCGAGGCCAGGGGCGAGCAGTACTTC
.	.	TRBV10-1	TRBJ1-2	CASSDSRDGYTF	TGCGCCAGCAGTGATAGCAGGGATGGCTACACCTTC
.	.	TRBV7-8	TRBJ2-1	CASSFAIGGDNEQFF	TGTGCCAGCAGCTTTGCAATAGGAGGGGACAATGAGCAGTTCTTC
.	TRBD2	TRBV27	TRBJ2-7	CASSWTSGSYEQYF	TGTGCCAGCAGCTGGACTAGCGGATCCTACGAGCAGTACTTC
.	TRBD1	TRBV30	TRBJ1-1	CAWRGDRGYAEAFF	TGTGCCTGGAGGGGAGACAGGGGGTATGCTGAAGCTTTCTTT
.	.	TRBV5-4	TRBJ2-2	CASSSPSTGELFF	TGTGCCAGCAGCTCCCCTTCTACCGGGGAGCTGTTTTTT
.	TRBD1	TRBV29-1	TRBJ2-7	CSVEEGRGLIYEQYF	TGCAGCGTTGAAGAAGGCAGGGGGCTAATTTACGAGCAGTACTTC
.	TRBD1	TRBV4-2	TRBJ2-7	CASSQRDRGEEQYF	TGTGCCAGCAGCCAACGGGACAGGGGGGAAGAGCAGTACTTC
.	TRBD1	TRBV27	TRBJ2-7	CATGTGNYEQYF	TGTGCCACCGGGACAGGGAATTACGAGCAGTACTTC
few	.	TRBV5-6	TRBJ1-5	CASSRHLTGQPQHF	TGTGCCAGCAGCCGACATTTGACAGGTCAGCCCCAGCATTTT
.	.	TRBV25-1	TRBJ1-3	CASSELGLRQTGNTIYF	TGTGCCAGCAGTGAATTAGGACTTCGGCAAACTGGAAACACCATATATTTT
.	TRBD1	TRBV30	TRBJ1-3	CAWIKGTGENTIYF	TGTGCCTGGATCAAAGGGACAGGGGAAAACACCATATATTTT
.	.	TRBV7-9	TRBJ1-6	CASSLDLSSYNSPLHF	TGTGCCAGCAGCTTAGATCTGAGCTCCTATAATTCACCCCTCCACTTT
.	TRBD2	TRBV7-9	TRBJ2-5	CASSRSGGYQETQYF	TGTGCCAGCAGCCGTAGCGGGGGATACCAAGAGACCCAGTACTTC
.	.	TRBV9	TRBJ2-7	CASSVALGSYEQYF	TGTGCCAGCAGCGTAGCCCTAGGCTCCTACGAGCAGTACTTC
once	.	TRBV11-2	TRBJ1-2	CASSLQREYGYTF	TGTGCCAGCAGCCTGCAGCGGGAGTATGGCTACACCTTC
once	TRBD1	TRBV5-1	TRBJ2-3	CASRPTGGADTQYF	TGCGCCAGCCGACCGACAGGGGGCGCAGATACGCAGTATTTT
.	.	TRBV5-6	TRBJ1-1	CASSFSPGTEAFF	TGTGCCAGTAGCTTTAGTCCGGGTACTGAAGCTTTCTTT
once	.	TRBV30	TRBJ1-5	CVWSSGEVQPQHF	TGTGTCTGGAGTTCGGGGGAGGTTCAGCCCCAGCATTTT
.	.	TRBV7-2	TRBJ1-1	CASSVGGGITEAFF	TGTGCCAGCAGCGTCGGGGGTGGAATCACTGAAGCTTTCTTT
few	.	TRBV5-1	TRBJ2-1	CASSLAVDEQFF	TGCGCCAGCAGCTTGGCCGTAGATGAGCAGTTCTTC
.	TRBD2	TRBV7-2	TRBJ2-5	CASSPIPPGLGGETQYF	TGTGCCAGCAGCCCCATACCACCGGGACTAGGGGGGGAGACCCAGTACTTC
.	.	TRBV2	TRBJ2-5	CASSLAFQETQYF	TGTGCCAGCAGTTTAGCCTTTCAAGAGACCCAGTACTTC
once	TRBD1	TRBV30	TRBJ1-5	CAWNTGGGQPQHF	TGTGCCTGGAATACAGGGGGCGGCCAGCCCCAGCATTTT
.	.	TRBV2	TRBJ2-7	CASTGVLDEQYF	TGTGCCAGCACGGGTGTACTGGACGAGCAGTACTTC
few	.	TRBV14	TRBJ1-2	CASSQVRGYGYTF	TGTGCCAGCAGCCAAGTCAGGGGCTATGGCTACACCTTC
.	.	TRBV30	TRBJ1-2	CAWTAQASYGYTF	TGTGCCTGGACGGCCCAGGCCTCCTATGGCTACACCTTC
few	.	TRBV10-3	TRBJ1-1	CAISDLDEAFF	TGTGCCATCAGTGACTTAGATGAAGCTTTCTTT
.	.	TRBV9	TRBJ2-7	CASSPRTDSYEQYF	TGTGCCAGCAGCCCCCGGACAGACTCCTACGAGCAGTACTTC
.	.	TRBV28	TRBJ2-7	CASSLGMTPTYEQYF	TGTGCCAGCAGTCTCGGGATGACTCCTACCTACGAGCAGTACTTC
.	.	TRBV7-8	TRBJ1-1	CASSLVLGPNTEAFF	TGTGCCAGCAGCTTAGTCCTGGGGCCAAACACTGAAGCTTTCTTT
.	.	TRBV6-5	TRBJ2-5	CASSSGQGLRTQYF	TGTGCCAGCAGTTCAGGACAGGGACTAAGGACCCAGTACTTC
.	.	TRBV15	TRBJ2-3	CATSRVLATSTDTQYF	TGTGCCACCAGCAGAGTCCTAGCGACTAGCACAGATACGCAGTATTTT